Listed below are T cell receptor beta chains from one sample, sequenced in a study of blood T cell repertoires in COVID-19. Measured with immunoSEQ multiplex PCR; TCRdb has only the in-frame clones, and not every one. The sample consists of about 220,000 clones, 88% of them appearing once. Sample: PBMCs or T cells enriched from blood (not recorded which). The receptors were sampled from a young woman who had recovered from COVID-19. CDR3s include the opening cysteine and the closing phenylalanine or tryptophan. The D gene is left open where the match is weak. Where a row states a size, it is once, few, many or the class of an expanded clone; other rows omit it.

j_call clone_size v_call d_call cdr3_aa cdr3_nt
TRBJ1-5 NA TRBV19 TRBD1 CATEGADQPQHF TGTGCCACCGAGGGGGCAGATCAGCCCCAGCATTTT
TRBJ1-3 NA TRBV2 NA CASSEGWLRHGSGNTIYF TGTGCCAGCAGTGAAGGTTGGCTACGACACGGCTCTGGAAACACCATATATTTT
TRBJ1-1 NA TRBV11-2 TRBD1 CASSLQTGWTEAFF TGTGCCAGCAGCTTACAGACAGGGTGGACTGAAGCTTTCTTT
TRBJ2-7 NA TRBV6-2/TRBV6-3 TRBD2 CASSYSSLAGGYEQYF TGTGCCAGCAGTTACTCCTCCTTAGCGGGGGGCTACGAGCAGTACTTC
TRBJ2-2 NA TRBV7-2 TRBD1 CASSLRGQTNTGELFF TGTGCCAGCAGCTTAAGGGGACAGACGAACACCGGGGAGCTGTTTTTT
TRBJ2-1 once TRBV2 TRBD2 CASSDSSGGGNEQFF TGTGCCAGCAGTGATTCTAGCGGGGGTGGGAATGAGCAGTTCTTC
TRBJ2-6 NA TRBV6-2/TRBV6-3 TRBD1 CASSYPPGQGLSSGANVLTF TGTGCCAGCAGTTACCCCCCGGGACAGGGATTAAGCTCTGGGGCCAACGTCCTGACTTTC
TRBJ2-3 NA TRBV29-1 TRBD1 CSVVGQAITDTQYF TGCAGCGTCGTGGGACAGGCTATCACAGATACGCAGTATTTT
TRBJ1-1 NA TRBV28 TRBD1 CASIRDRDWSTEAFF TGTGCCAGCATCCGGGACAGGGATTGGAGCACTGAAGCTTTCTTT
TRBJ2-1 NA TRBV6-5 TRBD2 CASRAGTSGVEQFF TGTGCCAGCAGGGCCGGGACTAGCGGGGTTGAGCAGTTCTTC
TRBJ2-3 NA TRBV12-5 TRBD2 CASGLVLVAGGPGTDTQYF TGTGCTAGTGGTTTGGTGTTGGTAGCGGGGGGGCCGGGCACAGATACGCAGTATTTT
TRBJ2-1 NA TRBV7-3 TRBD2 CASSAYQRAGEQFF TGTGCCAGCAGCGCGTACCAGCGAGCGGGGGAGCAGTTCTTC
TRBJ1-2 NA TRBV12-3/TRBV12-4 NA CASSFGVRDGYTF TGTGCCAGCAGTTTCGGGGTGAGGGATGGCTACACCTTC
TRBJ2-3 NA TRBV7-2 NA CASSLNAGGTDTQYF TGTGCCAGCAGCTTAAACGCAGGGGGCACAGATACGCAGTATTTT
TRBJ1-4 NA TRBV11-1 NA CASSLALGSHEKLFF TGTGCCAGCAGCTTGGCCTTGGGCAGCCATGAAAAACTGTTTTTT
TRBJ1-6 NA TRBV6-4 TRBD1 CARSDRGDSPLHF TGTGCCAGATCGGACAGGGGAGATTCACCCCTCCACTTT
TRBJ2-1 NA TRBV2 TRBD2 CASRGLAGGQPYNEQFF TGTGCCAGCCGGGGACTAGCGGGGGGCCAACCCTACAATGAGCAGTTCTTC
TRBJ2-2 NA TRBV11-3 NA CASSLEGGTPGKSGELFF TGTGCCAGCAGCTTAGAAGGCGGGACCCCGGGAAAGTCCGGGGAGCTGTTTTTT
TRBJ2-5 NA TRBV29-1 TRBD2 CSVAPTSGGGAQYF TGCAGCGTTGCCCCGACTAGCGGGGGGGGAGCCCAGTACTTC
TRBJ2-7 NA TRBV18 TRBD1 CASSPPTGQGHDEQYF TGTGCCAGCTCACCTCCTACCGGACAGGGTCACGACGAGCAGTACTTC
TRBJ1-2 NA TRBV7-9 NA CASSLVSRLKSYTF TGTGCCAGCAGCTTAGTTAGTCGCCTTAAAAGCTACACCTTC
TRBJ1-2 NA TRBV7-8 TRBD1 CASSLQGQGAGYTF TGTGCCAGCAGCTTACAGGGACAGGGGGCCGGCTACACCTTC